These 9 T cell receptor beta chains were sequenced from one sample in a study of T cell responses to AZD1222 COVID-19 vaccine. Some clones are missing from TCRdb's copy, which holds only in-frame ones; the method was immunoSEQ multiplex PCR. Altogether around 150,000 clones are present, roughly 94% being singletons, with the ten largest covering about 1.3%. This specimen was peripheral blood, taken on day 0 of AZD1222 vaccination. All receptors derive from an adult in good health.

The chain couples TRBV14 to TRBJ1-3; D not resolved. Trimming removed 4 bases at V and 4 bases at J, with 11 bases between. Per the germline V gene, CDR1 is SGHDN and CDR2 is FVKESK. The CDR3 covers 14 residues. The CDR3 DNA reads TGTGCCAGCAGCCCAAAGCCCCAAGGAAACACCATATATTTT. As protein: CASSPKPQGNTIYF.

The sample holds one count of this clone. The J gene is TRBJ1-1, the V gene TRBV29-1, with TRBD1 as a possible D gene (6 bases). CDR1 SQVTM and CDR2 ANQGSEA come from the germline V gene. V was shortened by 7 bases and J by 1 base, with 10 bases between the two germline ends. This CDR3 region has 12 residues. The CDR3 sequence: CSGNRENTEAFF. CDR3 bases: TGCAGCGGTAACAGGGAGAACACTGAAGCTTTCTTT.

The genes are TRBV5-1 and TRBJ1-1, with D maybe TRBD1 (6 bases). The CDR3 is made up of 14 amino acids. The V end lost 3 bases, the J end lost 4 bases, and 13 bases lay between the germline ends. The germline CDR1 and CDR2 sequences are SGHRS and YFSETQ. The CDR3: CASSSQGYSTEAFF. Written as DNA, the CDR3 is TGCGCCAGCAGCTCTCAGGGGTATAGCACTGAAGCTTTCTTT.

The rearrangement links TRBV2 to TRBJ1-2; weak D call: TRBD1 (5 bases). CDR3 length: 13 residues. The germline V gene has CDR1 SNHLY and CDR2 FYNNEI. V gave up 9 bases and J gave up 1 base, with 12 bases separating them. Here the CDR3 reads CASGDGINYGYTF. The CDR3 nucleotides are TGTGCCAGTGGGGACGGAATTAACTATGGCTACACCTTC.

The chain has TRBV5-1 and TRBJ2-1; D perhaps matches TRBD2 (6 bases). CDR3 length: 15 residues. V was trimmed by 0 bases and J by 7 bases, leaving 14 bases between them. Germline-derived CDR1 and CDR2 are SGHRS and YFSETQ. The CDR3 spells CASSLVSFGGNEQFF. CDR3 in DNA: TGCGCCAGCAGCTTGGTTTCGTTTGGAGGGAATGAGCAGTTCTTC.

The chain's CDR3 is CASSLYLNTEAFF. The DNA for the CDR3 is TGTGCCAGCAGTTTATACCTGAACACTGAAGCTTTCTTT. The chain joins TRBV12-3 or TRBV12-4 to TRBJ1-1; no firm D call. V lost 2 bases to trimming and J lost 0 bases, with 4 bases between them. CDR3 length: 13 residues.

This chain uses TRBV6-5 with TRBJ2-3, with D perhaps matching TRBD2 (5 bases). Germline-derived CDR1 and CDR2 are MNHEY and SVGAGI. This CDR3 region has 14 residues. V gave up 2 bases and J gave up 0 bases, with 6 bases separating them. The CDR3 coding sequence is TGTGCCAGCAGTTACGGGGAGAGCACAGATACGCAGTATTTT. It yields the protein CASSYGESTDTQYF.

This rearrangement joins TRBV7-9 to TRBJ1-2, with D possibly matching TRBD1 (6 bases). This CDR3 region has 14 residues. Germline-derived CDR1 and CDR2 are SEHNR and FQNEAQ (reference sequence). Trimming shortened V by 3 bases and J by 8 bases, and 16 bases separated the two germline ends. The CDR3 loop is CASSFNRDGGGYTF. The CDR3 nucleotides read TGTGCCAGCAGCTTCAACAGGGACGGTGGCGGCTACACCTTC. Drawing the rest from reference TRBV7-9 and TRBJ1-2, the complete variable domain is DTGVSQNPRHKITKRGQNVTFRCDPISEHNRLYWYRQTLGQGPEFLTYFQNEAQLEKSRLLSDRFSAERPKGSFSTLEIQRTEQGDSAMYLCASSFNRDGGGYTFGSGTRLTVV.

The rearrangement uses TRBV7-2 and TRBJ2-1, with no clear D. The CDR3 length is 17 residues. Deletions cut 1 base from V and 0 bases from J, with 13 bases between. Germline CDR1 SGHTA, CDR2 FQGNSA. The CDR3 reads CASSLGLGLSSYNEQFF. CDR3 coding DNA: TGTGCCAGCAGCTTAGGTTTAGGGCTCAGCTCCTACAATGAGCAGTTCTTC.